The 17 T cell receptor beta chains below were found in one sample sequenced in a study of T-cell memory formation after mild COVID-19. MiXCR, applied by TCRdb to the 5' RACE reads, yields one record per CDR3 protein. The data show about 350,000 distinct CDR3 sequences, with around 15% seen just once and 22% held by the top ten. The sample taken for sequencing was PBMCs or a T cell subset sorted from them (not recorded which). The source of these receptors is a man between 18 and 35 years old who had mild COVID-19 (a few samples of this study predate the infection). Cell type and time point are not known.

The chain recombines TRBV12-3 or TRBV12-4 with TRBJ1-5; 7 bases map to TRBD1. The junction had 5 bases not matched to a gene; V was cut back by 3 bases and J by 3 bases. This CDR3 contains 15 residues. The CDR3 DNA follows: TGTGCCAGCAGTTTTGGGGACAGATTCAATCAGCCCCAGCATTTT. Translation: CASSFGDRFNQPQHF.

This clonotype was counted a few times. The genes are TRBV28 and TRBJ2-4; D ambiguous. Per the germline V gene, CDR1 is MDHEN and CDR2 is SYDVKM. CDR3 size: 13 residues. Deletions cut 6 bases from V and 5 bases from J, with 11 bases between. Here the CDR3 reads CASSPDRENIQYF. CDR3 nucleotides: TGTGCCAGCAGCCCGGACCGCGAAAACATTCAGTACTTC.

In this sample, this clonotype turned up a few times. V usage is TRBV9 and J usage is TRBJ2-5; D is unresolved. The germline V gene has CDR1 SGDLS and CDR2 YYNGEE. With 2 bases removed from V and 0 bases from J, the gap between germline ends came to 8 bases. This CDR3 is 14 amino acids long. Here the CDR3 DNA reads TGTGCCAGCAGCGTCTCCAGCAACCAAGAGACCCAGTACTTC. The encoded protein is CASSVSSNQETQYF.

The table lists this clonotype with many counts. This rearrangement joins TRBV5-1 to TRBJ2-5; D may be TRBD1 or TRBD2 (5 bases each). V was trimmed by 6 bases and J by 4 bases, leaving 10 bases between them. CDR1 SGHRS and CDR2 YFSETQ come from the germline V gene. CDR3 length: 12 residues. DNA of the CDR3: TGCGCCAGCACAGGTGGGGGAGAGACCCAGTACTTC. It is translated as CASTGGGETQYF.

The V gene is TRBV29-1, the J gene TRBJ2-2; D unclear. Germline CDR1 and CDR2: SQVTM and ANQGSEA. V gave up 6 bases and J gave up 0 bases, with 11 bases separating them. There are 14 residues in the CDR3. The CDR3: CSVGQSANTGELFF. CDR3 bases: TGCAGCGTCGGGCAATCCGCGAACACCGGGGAGCTGTTTTTT.

The rearrangement uses TRBV7-9 and TRBJ1-6; a possible D gene is TRBD1 (5 bases). V gave up 5 bases and J gave up 14 bases, with 19 bases separating them. CDR1 and CDR2 (germline): SEHNR, FQNEAQ (reference sequence). CDR3 length: 14 residues. The CDR3 bases are TGTGCCAGCAGCCCCCCCGGGACCGAGGAGGCCCTCCACTTT. As protein: CASSPPGTEEALHF.

The chain joins TRBV4-3 to TRBJ2-2; D may be TRBD2 (5 bases). Germline CDR1 LGHNA, CDR2 YSLEER. V lost 0 bases, J lost 7 bases, and 9 bases lay in between. The CDR3 contains 14 residues. DNA for the CDR3: TGCGCCAGCAGCCAAGACGGGGTAATCGGGGAGCTGTTTTTT. Translation gives CASSQDGVIGELFF.

The gene calls are TRBV9 and TRBJ2-1; 8 bases match TRBD1. CDR3 length equals 14 residues. Germline lookup yields CDR1 SGDLS and CDR2 YYNGEE. Trimming removed 5 bases from V and 8 bases from J; junction bases left unmatched: 9. The CDR3 is CASSQQGESHEQFF. For the CDR3, the DNA is TGTGCCAGCAGTCAACAGGGGGAGTCGCATGAGCAGTTCTTC.

The table lists this clonotype with a few counts. This chain connects TRBV6-5 to TRBJ1-2; D call uncertain. The CDR3 is made up of 14 amino acids. Trimming removed 6 bases at V and 2 bases at J, with 13 bases between. In germline, CDR1 is MNHEY, CDR2 SVGAGI. The CDR3 DNA reads TGTGCCAGCAGCCTCCGCGGGGTAAACTATGGCTACACCTTC. This encodes CASSLRGVNYGYTF.

The J gene is TRBJ2-5, the V gene TRBV4-3; maybe TRBD1 (5 bases). Trimming shortened V by 3 bases and J by 5 bases, and 10 bases separated the two germline ends. CDR3 size: 13 residues. The V gene's germline CDR1 is LGHNA and CDR2 YSLEER. The DNA of the CDR3 is TGCGCCAGCAGCCAGCTGGCAGGGGAGACCCAGTACTTC. It specifies CASSQLAGETQYF.

This clonotype appeared a few times. The chain has TRBV11-2 and TRBJ2-2; 9 nucleotides match TRBD1. V lost 4 bases to trimming and J lost 3 bases; unmatched junction nucleotides: 0. CDR3 length equals 14 residues. In germline, CDR1 is SGHAT, CDR2 FQNNGV. The CDR3 sequence is CASSWTGDTGELFF. In DNA form, the CDR3 reads TGTGCCAGCAGCTGGACAGGGGACACCGGGGAGCTGTTTTTT. Complete variable domain (other parts from reference TRBV11-2 and TRBJ2-2): EAGVAQSPRYKIIEKRQSVAFWCNPISGHATLYWYQQILGQGPKLLIQFQNNGVVDDSQLPKDRFSAERLKGVDSTLKIQPAKLEDSAVYLCASSWTGDTGELFFGEGSRLTVL.

The V and J genes are TRBV29-1 and TRBJ1-1; D is uncertain. CDR3 length equals 11 residues. From germline, CDR1 is SQVTM and CDR2 ANQGSEA. Trimming cost V 4 bases and J 8 bases, with 11 bases left between them. The CDR3 DNA reads as TGCAGCGTTGTCAACCGGGCCGAAGCTTTCTTT. Translation gives CSVVNRAEAFF. Based on the CDR3 plus reference TRBV29-1 and TRBJ1-1, the full variable domain is SAVISQKPSRDICQRGTSLTIQCQVDSQVTMMFWYRQQPGQSLTLIATANQGSEATYESGFVIDKFPISRPNLTFSTLTVSNMSPEDSSIYLCSVVNRAEAFFGQGTRLTVV.

This clonotype was seen a handful of times. The chain employs TRBV20-1 and TRBJ2-7; possibly TRBD2 for D (5 bases). V was cut by 5 bases and J by 2 bases, with 16 bases left in between. Germline CDR1 reads DFQATT; CDR2 reads SNEGSKA (reference sequence). The CDR3 is 14 residues long. This chain's CDR3 is CSAFQSTGAYEQYF. CDR3 nucleotide sequence: TGCAGTGCTTTTCAAAGCACCGGGGCCTACGAGCAGTACTTC.

This clonotype was detected a few times. J is TRBJ2-2 and V is TRBV7-2, with D possibly called TRBD1 or TRBD2 (6 bases each). This CDR3 is 15 amino acids long. The germline V gene encodes CDR1 SGHTA and CDR2 FQGNSA. The germline V and J ends were trimmed by 4 bases and 1 base, with 10 bases remaining between them. The CDR3: CASSYAGQNTGELFF. The CDR3 DNA sequence: TGTGCCAGCAGCTACGCGGGACAGAACACCGGGGAGCTGTTTTTT.

This clonotype was recorded at least ten times. The genes are TRBV7-2 and TRBJ2-4; 7 positions match TRBD2. The germline CDR1 and CDR2 sequences are SGHTA and FQGNSA. Trimming took 1 base from V and 5 from J; bases not matched to a gene: 11. CDR3 length: 17 residues. Here the CDR3 reads CASSLGVNRDYQNIQYF. CDR3 DNA: TGTGCCAGCAGCTTAGGCGTAAACCGGGACTACCAAAACATTCAGTACTTC.

There are a few counts of this clonotype. The chain couples TRBV15 to TRBJ1-4; D may be TRBD1 (6 bases). Germline values: CDR1 LNHNV, CDR2 YYDKDF (reference sequence). V lost 4 bases to trimming and J lost 4 bases, with 13 bases between them. The CDR3 contains 15 residues. CDR3 DNA: TGTGCCACCAGCATCACAGGGAAGGGTAATGAAAAACTGTTTTTT. Its protein product is CATSITGKGNEKLFF.

The chain joins TRBV12-3 or TRBV12-4 to TRBJ2-6; D perhaps matches TRBD1 (6 bases). Between the trimmed V and J ends, which lost 1 base and 4 bases, there was a span of 11 bases. The CDR3 has 16 amino acids. CDR3 nucleotide sequence: TGTGCCAGCAGTTTAGACAGGGCAGCCGGGGCCAACGTCCTGACTTTC. Translating it yields CASSLDRAAGANVLTF.